The next 16 T cell receptor beta chains were all read from a single sample in a study of blood T cells in healthy people across ages. Next came a second PCR, run for about 6 to 12 cycles, which used a sample-barcoded 5' primer along with a J-beta primer mix. TCRdb re-derived calls from the 5' RACE reads in MiXCR, one entry per CDR3 protein. The repertoire holds about 1.6 million distinct CDR3 sequences, with about 32% as singletons. Sequenced sample: blood. These receptors all come from a woman aged 25 to 39 in good health.

This clonotype came up many times. The chain links TRBV12-3 or TRBV12-4 to TRBJ2-1; TRBD1 aligns across 8 bases. The CDR3 spans 11 residues. V lost 6 bases to trimming and J lost 12 bases; unmatched junction nucleotides: 4. Here the CDR3 reads CASRGQVGQFF. CDR3 sequence (DNA): TGTGCCAGCAGGGGACAGGTTGGGCAGTTCTTC.

This chain joins TRBV24-1 and TRBJ2-4, with 9 positions matching TRBD1. The DNA end is a closer match to TRBJ2-7, so the J assignment may be wrong. CDR3 length equals 14 residues. CDR1 and CDR2 (germline): KGHDR, SFDVKD. As DNA, the CDR3 is TGTGCCACCAGCCGCACAGGGGGCTTGGACGAGCAGTACTTC. Its translation: CATSRTGGLDEQYF.

This clonotype was seen a few times. The rearrangement links TRBV20-1 to TRBJ2-7, with D unclear. CDR3 length equals 13 residues. In germline, CDR1 is DFQATT, CDR2 SNEGSKA (reference sequence). V was trimmed by 0 bases and J by 6 bases, leaving 12 bases between them. CDR3 amino acids: CSARDRKGSEQYF. The CDR3 bases are TGCAGTGCTAGAGATAGGAAGGGCTCCGAGCAGTACTTC.

This chain links TRBV12-3 or TRBV12-4 with TRBJ2-1; TRBD2 aligns across 10 bases. V lost 2 bases, J lost 4 bases, and 11 bases stayed unmatched. There are 18 residues in the CDR3. The CDR3 nucleotides read TGTGCCAGCAGTTTAATTAGCGGGAGGAGATTGAGTTACAATGAGCAGTTCTTC. Translation: CASSLISGRRLSYNEQFF.

Details on this clonotype: An end of the junction differs from the germline gene, which may be a read error. The V and J genes are TRBV7-3 and TRBJ1-2; D gene unclear. Looked up from germline, CDR1 is SGHTA and CDR2 is FQGTGA. The CDR3 spans 15 residues. The CDR3 loop is CTSSPVGPRDYGYTF. CDR3 DNA: TGTACCAGCAGCCCAGTGGGTCCTCGGGACTATGGCTACACCTTC.

This clonotype was picked up a small number of times. The gene calls are TRBV4-1 and TRBJ2-1, with 10 bases matching TRBD2. The CDR3 runs 17 residues. Per germline, CDR1 MGHRA and CDR2 YSYEKL. Unmatched junction bases numbered 9, after V lost 4 bases and J lost 3 bases. The CDR3: CASSRLLAGGYYNEQFF. The CDR3 DNA reads as TGCGCCAGCAGCCGCCTCTTAGCGGGAGGCTACTACAATGAGCAGTTCTTC.

The chain uses TRBV10-2 and TRBJ1-1; 11 nucleotides match TRBD1. There are 17 residues in the CDR3. V shed 7 bases and J 0 bases; nucleotides not matched to a gene: 10. Germline loops: CDR1 WSHSY, CDR2 SAAADI. The CDR3 here is CASNVRPGQGVNTEAFF. For the CDR3, the DNA is TGCGCCAGCAATGTGAGACCGGGACAGGGGGTGAACACTGAAGCTTTCTTT.

With regard to this clonotype: This may be a read error: a much more frequent sequence differs by one nucleotide. Lacking the conserved final phenylalanine or tryptophan, this CDR3 likely reflects a read error. The J gene is TRBJ1-4, the V gene TRBV3-1; possible D gene TRBD1, 6 bases. Germline CDR1 LGHDT, CDR2 YNNKEL (reference sequence). The CDR3 contains 18 residues. The V end lost 4 bases, the J end lost 0 bases, and 18 bases lay between the germline ends. CDR3 sequence: CASSPTQGTLATNEKLFL. In DNA, the CDR3 is TGTGCCAGCAGCCCTACCCAGGGGACCCTAGCAACTAATGAAAAACTGTTTTTG.

DNA for the CDR3: TGCGCCAGCAGTATCGGGGGTAAAGATACGCAGTATTTT. It translates to CASSIGGKDTQYF. The rearrangement joins TRBV5-1 to TRBJ2-3; TRBD2 might be the D (6 bases). V was cut by 5 bases and J by 5 bases, with 12 bases left in between. From germline, CDR1 is SGHRS and CDR2 YFSETQ. This CDR3 region has 13 residues.

V is TRBV20-1 and J is TRBJ1-2; D might be TRBD1 (6 bases). The CDR3 covers 17 residues. Per germline, CDR1 DFQATT and CDR2 SNEGSKA (reference sequence). The germline V and J ends were trimmed by 2 bases and 8 bases, with 27 bases remaining between them. In DNA form, the CDR3 reads TGCAGTGCTAGACAACCGGGCGGGACCGGGGGCCTTCGGGGCTACACCTTC. Amino acid sequence: CSARQPGGTGGLRGYTF.

The V call is TRBV20-1, the J call TRBJ1-5, with D hard to call. Trimming shortened V by 5 bases and J by 2 bases, and 19 bases separated the two germline ends. CDR3 length equals 16 residues. The germline V gene encodes CDR1 DFQATT and CDR2 SNEGSKA (reference sequence). The CDR3 protein is CSAPRGGSRGNQPQHF. The CDR3 nucleotides are TGCAGTGCTCCGCGAGGAGGCAGTCGGGGCAATCAGCCCCAGCATTTT.

The V and J genes are TRBV12-3 or TRBV12-4 and TRBJ2-1; D gene uncertain. The CDR3 is made up of 13 amino acids. Trimming stripped 7 bases from V and 5 bases from J, with 12 bases between. As DNA, the CDR3 is TGTGCCAGCACCCGACCCCAGCACAATGAGCAGTTCTTC. Its translation is CASTRPQHNEQFF.

This clonotype has more than one count but fewer than ten. The chain combines TRBV9 with TRBJ1-1, with D tentatively TRBD1 (5 bases). The CDR3 length is 15 residues. V gave up 4 bases and J gave up 3 bases, with 16 bases separating them. Germline V lookup: CDR1 SGDLS, CDR2 YYNGEE. The CDR3 loop is CASSIGGPGDTEAFF. The CDR3, as DNA: TGTGCCAGCAGCATTGGGGGTCCGGGGGACACTGAAGCTTTCTTT. The variable domain in full, with the rest retrieved from reference TRBV9 and TRBJ1-1, is DSGVTQTPKHLITATGQRVTLRCSPRSGDLSVYWYQQSLDQGLQFLIQYYNGEERAKGNILERFSAQQFPDLHSELNLSSLELGDSALYFCASSIGGPGDTEAFFGQGTRLTVV.

In its sample, this clonotype was seen once. The genes are TRBV10-1 and TRBJ2-7; 12 bases match TRBD2. The germline V gene encodes CDR1 WNHNN and CDR2 SYGVQD (reference sequence). The trim removed 6 bases at V and 3 bases at J, leaving 9 bases unmatched. The CDR3 loop spans 16 amino acids. This CDR3 reads CASRPGLAGIHYEQYF. The CDR3 DNA is TGCGCCAGCAGACCCGGACTAGCGGGAATTCACTACGAGCAGTACTTC.

The V gene is TRBV3-1, the J gene TRBJ1-2; D is ambiguous. CDR1 is LGHDT, CDR2 YNNKEL, per germline (reference sequence). Trimming cost V 0 bases and J 8 bases, with 13 bases left between them. The CDR3 length is 14 residues. CDR3 in DNA: TGTGCCAGCAGCCAAGATTTGGTCGCCTACGGCTACACCTTC. This encodes CASSQDLVAYGYTF.

The chain uses TRBV7-2 and TRBJ1-2; TRBD1 aligns across 7 bases. The germline V gene encodes CDR1 SGHTA and CDR2 FQGNSA. The CDR3 is 14 residues long. The J segment lost 8 bases and the V segment lost 6 bases, leaving 12 bases of the junction unmatched. CDR3 protein: CASSSDRTPGGYTF. DNA for the CDR3: TGTGCCAGCAGTTCGGACAGGACGCCGGGGGGCTACACCTTC.